The TCR beta chain under discussion was sequenced for a study of T cell repertoires in cytomegalovirus infection. Study as a whole: Public TCR beta signature analysis indicated the presence of both CMV infection and matching HLA type.

The study's findings and limits: In two of eight donors, the top clonotype was HLA-C-restricted CMV-specific.

MiXCR, applied by TCRdb to the reads, yields one record per CDR3 protein. The sample comprises around 250,000 distinct CDR3 sequences, about a sixth of which are singletons, and roughly 50% rests with the top ten. The CDR3 contains 15 residues. CDR1 is SGHVS, CDR2 FNYEAQ, per germline. The V end lost 1 base, the J end lost 1 base, and 10 bases lay between the germline ends. This clonotype was detected ten times or more. Its antigen is not known. Sequenced: CD8+ T cells from PBMCs. The J gene is TRBJ2-5, the V gene TRBV7-6, with no clear D. The source is a human donor in good health (CMV status not recorded). Some clones in this sample may be carry-over from other donors' samples. The CDR3 here is CASSLESLIQETQYF. As DNA, the CDR3 is TGTGCCAGCAGCTTAGAAAGTCTTATCCAAGAGACCCAGTACTTC.